This T cell receptor beta chain was obtained from a study of blood T cell repertoires in COVID-19. Study background: Donors in the United States, Italy and Spain gave samples during acute or convalescent COVID-19. T cells, B-cell-depleted T cells, or PBMCs provided the cDNA or gDNA that served as material.

Seattle patients were enrolled while actively infected and followed longitudinally. CDR1 is SNHLY, CDR2 FYNNEI, per germline. The CDR3 runs 15 residues. Trimming removed 1 base at V and 4 bases at J, with 10 bases between. This clone was seen more than once but under ten times. Per the study methods: Reference gene primer amplification yielded estimated nucleated cell counts. Libraries were prepared by immunoSEQ multiplex PCR; TCRdb keeps only in-frame clonotypes and omits some of them. V and J calls and clone size are copied from that table; D and trimming were computed from the DNA. Of 250,000 to 400,000 clones in the sample, roughly nine tenths were seen once.

The receptor's source is a woman in her thirties with COVID-19, enrolled during active disease. The rearrangement links TRBV2 to TRBJ1-4; D is unclear. The sequencing input was peripheral blood. The CDR3 region is CASSEVEGYNEKLFF. CDR3 nucleotides: TGTGCCAGCAGTGAAGTTGAGGGCTATAATGAAAAACTGTTTTTT.